Each of the 6 T cell receptor beta chains below was sequenced from the same sample in a study of beta chain features in type 1 diabetes. Study results and limitations: Moderate yet significant TCRB CDR3 shortening was seen in Type 1 diabetes patients in all four CD4+ subsets.

For these TCRs, the target antigens are not known. Expressed TCRB transcripts were sequenced because the entire RNA isolate underwent reverse transcription. Libraries were prepared by immunoSEQ multiplex PCR; TCRdb keeps only in-frame clonotypes and omits some of them. The profile shows over 650,000 clones, over 12% of them singletons. Sequencing input: naive CD4+ T cells from blood. The receptors derive from a young man with type 1 diabetes.

There are a few counts of this clone. The J gene is TRBJ2-5, the V gene TRBV5-4; D not certain. Germline V lookup: CDR1 SGHNT, CDR2 YYREEE (reference sequence). Trimming cost V 3 bases and J 1 base, with 10 bases left between them. The CDR3 loop spans 14 amino acids. The CDR3 protein is CASSSKRTQETQYF. The CDR3 bases are TGTGCCAGCAGCTCGAAGAGAACCCAAGAGACCCAGTACTTC. Drawing the rest from reference TRBV5-4 and TRBJ2-5, the complete variable domain is ETGVTQSPTHLIKTRGQQVTLRCSSQSGHNTVSWYQQALGQGPQFIFQYYREEENGRGNFPPRFSGLQFPNYSSELNVNALELDDSALYLCASSSKRTQETQYFGPGTRLLVL.

This clone has a handful of counts. The J gene is TRBJ2-4, the V gene TRBV27; weak D call: TRBD1 (6 bases). Trimming stripped 7 bases from V and 8 bases from J, with 18 bases between. Germline CDR1 and CDR2: MNHEY and SMNVEV (reference sequence). CDR3 size: 14 residues. For the CDR3, the DNA is TGTGCCAGCACCACAACCCGGACAGCGGACATTCAGTACTTC. Protein sequence: CASTTTRTADIQYF.

V gene TRBV14 combines with J gene TRBJ1-5, with TRBD1 matching 7 bases. Germline CDR1 reads SGHDN; CDR2 reads FVKESK. The V segment lost 1 base and the J segment 11 bases; nucleotides outside the gene matches: 5. The CDR3 is 13 amino acids. The DNA of the CDR3 is TGTGCCAGCAGCCAAGGAGGGGACAGCACCCAGCATTTT. Translated: CASSQGGDSTQHF.

This clone was counted a few times. This rearrangement joins TRBV7-2 to TRBJ2-6; no clear D gene. The germline V and J ends were trimmed by 2 bases and 4 bases, with 6 bases remaining between them. Germline V gene lookup returns CDR1 SGHTA and CDR2 FQGNSA. The CDR3 has 14 amino acids. CDR3 residues: CASSLKPGANVLTF. The CDR3 DNA sequence: TGTGCCAGCAGCTTAAAACCCGGGGCCAACGTCCTGACTTTC.

The chain joins TRBV29-1 to TRBJ1-1; 8 bases line up with TRBD1. The CDR3 is made up of 14 amino acids. The J segment lost 6 bases and the V segment lost 3 bases, leaving 9 bases of the junction unmatched. CDR1 SQVTM and CDR2 ANQGSEA come from the germline V gene. In nucleotides, the CDR3 is TGCAGCGTTGATAGAGCAGGGGGCGGACCTGAAGCTTTCTTT. It is translated as CSVDRAGGGPEAFF.

CDR3: CATSRGGQENSPLHF. The CDR3 DNA sequence: TGTGCCACCAGCAGAGGGGGACAGGAGAATTCACCCCTCCACTTT. This chain joins TRBV15 and TRBJ1-6, with TRBD1 identical over 8 bases. CDR1 LNHNV and CDR2 YYDKDF come from the germline V gene (reference sequence). The CDR3 contains 15 residues. Germline trimming cut 1 base from V and 7 bases from J; bases unmatched to any gene: 3. Using reference TRBV15 and TRBJ1-6 for the parts outside the CDR3, the full variable domain is DAMVIQNPRYQVTQFGKPVTLSCSQTLNHNVMYWYQQKSSQAPKLLFHYYDKDFNNEADTPDNFQSRRPNTSFCFLDIRSPGLGDTAMYLCATSRGGQENSPLHFGNGTRLTVT.